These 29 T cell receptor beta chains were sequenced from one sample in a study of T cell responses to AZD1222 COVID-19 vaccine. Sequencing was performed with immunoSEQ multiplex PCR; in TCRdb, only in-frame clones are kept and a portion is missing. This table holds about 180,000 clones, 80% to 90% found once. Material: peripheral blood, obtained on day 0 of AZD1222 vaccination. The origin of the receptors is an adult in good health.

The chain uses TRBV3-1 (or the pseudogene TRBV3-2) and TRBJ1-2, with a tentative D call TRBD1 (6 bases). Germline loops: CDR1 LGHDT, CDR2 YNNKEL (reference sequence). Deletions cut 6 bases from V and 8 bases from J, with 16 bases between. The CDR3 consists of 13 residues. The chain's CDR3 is CASREQGSWGYTF. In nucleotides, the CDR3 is TGTGCCAGCAGAGAACAGGGCTCGTGGGGCTACACCTTC.

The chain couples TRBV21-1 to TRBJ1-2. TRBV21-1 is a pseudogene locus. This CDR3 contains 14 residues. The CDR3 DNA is TGTGCCAGCAGCAAAGTACGCCAGCCTGGGGGCTACACCTTC. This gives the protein CASSKVRQPGGYTF.

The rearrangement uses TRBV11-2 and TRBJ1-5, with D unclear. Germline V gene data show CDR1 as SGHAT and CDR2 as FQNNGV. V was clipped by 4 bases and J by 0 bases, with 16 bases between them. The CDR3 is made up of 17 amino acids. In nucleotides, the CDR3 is TGTGCCAGCAGCTCAATGATGGGAGCGCATAGCAATCAGCCCCAGCATTTT. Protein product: CASSSMMGAHSNQPQHF.

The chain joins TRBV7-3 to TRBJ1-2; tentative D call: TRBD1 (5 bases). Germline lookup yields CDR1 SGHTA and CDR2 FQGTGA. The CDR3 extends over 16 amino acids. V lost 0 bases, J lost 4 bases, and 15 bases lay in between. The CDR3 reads CASSLTPGLAVYGYTF. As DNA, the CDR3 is TGTGCCAGCAGCTTAACCCCAGGGTTGGCCGTCTATGGCTACACCTTC.

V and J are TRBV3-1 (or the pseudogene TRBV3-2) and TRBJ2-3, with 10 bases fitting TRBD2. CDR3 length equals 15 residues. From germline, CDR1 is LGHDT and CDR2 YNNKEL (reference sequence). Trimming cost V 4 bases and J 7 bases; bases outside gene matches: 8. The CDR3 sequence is CASSLAGGSPNTQYF. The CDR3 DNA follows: TGTGCCAGCAGCCTAGCGGGGGGCTCCCCTAATACGCAGTATTTT.

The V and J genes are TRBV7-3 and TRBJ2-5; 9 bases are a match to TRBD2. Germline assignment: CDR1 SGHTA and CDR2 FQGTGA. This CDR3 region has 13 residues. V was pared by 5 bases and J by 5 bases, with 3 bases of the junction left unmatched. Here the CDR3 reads CASSRTSVETQYF. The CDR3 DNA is TGTGCCAGCAGCCGGACTAGCGTTGAGACCCAGTACTTC.

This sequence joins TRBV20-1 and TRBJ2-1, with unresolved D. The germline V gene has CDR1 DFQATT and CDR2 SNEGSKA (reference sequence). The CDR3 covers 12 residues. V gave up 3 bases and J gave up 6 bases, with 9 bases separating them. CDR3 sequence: CSASIPGNEQFF. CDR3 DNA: TGCAGTGCTAGTATCCCGGGCAATGAGCAGTTCTTC.

Here the CDR3 DNA reads TGTGCCAGCAGCTTGACCCGGGGGGGCACAGATACGCAGTATTTT. Its protein is CASSLTRGGTDTQYF. The genes are TRBV7-3 and TRBJ2-3; TRBD2 matches at 7 bases. Losses at the gene ends were 3 bases for V and 1 base for J; bases not matched to a gene: 4. CDR1 is SGHTA, CDR2 FQGTGA, per germline. The CDR3 covers 15 residues.

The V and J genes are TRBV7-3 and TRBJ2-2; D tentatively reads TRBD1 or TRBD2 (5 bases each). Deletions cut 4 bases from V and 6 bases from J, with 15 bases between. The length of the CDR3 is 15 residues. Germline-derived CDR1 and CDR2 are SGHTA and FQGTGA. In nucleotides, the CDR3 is TGTGCCAGCAGCTCCCAGGGAGTTCGGTCCGGGGAGCTGTTTTTT. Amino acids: CASSSQGVRSGELFF.

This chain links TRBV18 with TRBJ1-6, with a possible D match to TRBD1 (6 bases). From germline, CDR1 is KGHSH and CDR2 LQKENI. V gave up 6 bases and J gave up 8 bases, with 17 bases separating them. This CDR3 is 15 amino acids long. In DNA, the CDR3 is TGTGCCAGCTCTCGAAATGGGGCAGGGGATTCACCCCTCCACTTT. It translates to CASSRNGAGDSPLHF. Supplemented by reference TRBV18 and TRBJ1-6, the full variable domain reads NAGVMQNPRHLVRRRGQEARLRCSPMKGHSHVYWYRQLPEEGLKFMVYLQKENIIDESGMPKERFSAEFPKEGPSILRIQQVVRGDSAAYFCASSRNGAGDSPLHFGNGTRLTVT.

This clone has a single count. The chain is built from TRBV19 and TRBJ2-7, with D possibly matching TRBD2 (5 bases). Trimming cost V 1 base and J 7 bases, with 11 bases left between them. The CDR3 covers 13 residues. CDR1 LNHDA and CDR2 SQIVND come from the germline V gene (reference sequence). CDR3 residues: CASSIVLGSEQYF. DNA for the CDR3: TGTGCCAGTAGTATAGTTCTTGGGAGTGAGCAGTACTTC. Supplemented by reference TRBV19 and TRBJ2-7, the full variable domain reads DGGITQSPKYLFRKEGQNVTLSCEQNLNHDAMYWYRQDPGQGLRLIYYSQIVNDFQKGDIAEGYSVSREKKESFPLTVTSAQKNPTAFYLCASSIVLGSEQYFGPGTRLTVT.

The CDR3 loop is CASSLDIDSPLHF. CDR3 nucleotides: TGTGCCAGCAGCCTGGACATAGATTCACCCCTCCACTTT. This sequence joins TRBV7-9 and TRBJ1-6, with a tentative D call TRBD1 (5 bases). Germline values: CDR1 SEHNR, CDR2 FQNEAQ (reference sequence). V lost 5 bases and J 8 bases, leaving 10 bases between the germline ends. CDR3 size: 13 residues. The full variable domain, completed using reference TRBV7-9 and TRBJ1-6, is DTGVSQNPRHKITKRGQNVTFRCDPISEHNRLYWYRQTLGQGPEFLTYFQNEAQLEKSRLLSDRFSAERPKGSFSTLEIQRTEQGDSAMYLCASSLDIDSPLHFGNGTRLTVT.

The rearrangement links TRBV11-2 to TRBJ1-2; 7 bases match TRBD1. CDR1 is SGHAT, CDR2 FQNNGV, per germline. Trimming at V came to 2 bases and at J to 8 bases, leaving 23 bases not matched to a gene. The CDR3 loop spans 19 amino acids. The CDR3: CASSLYLSMGQPQGMGYTF. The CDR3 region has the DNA TGTGCCAGCAGCTTATATCTCTCGATGGGACAGCCACAAGGAATGGGCTACACCTTC.

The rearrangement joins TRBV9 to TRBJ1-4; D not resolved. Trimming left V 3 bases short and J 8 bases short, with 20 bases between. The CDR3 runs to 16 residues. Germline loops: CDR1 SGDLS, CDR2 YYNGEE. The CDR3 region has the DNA TGTGCCAGCAGCGCTTCGTCCGGGATCCAAGGGGAAAAACTGTTTTTT. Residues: CASSASSGIQGEKLFF.

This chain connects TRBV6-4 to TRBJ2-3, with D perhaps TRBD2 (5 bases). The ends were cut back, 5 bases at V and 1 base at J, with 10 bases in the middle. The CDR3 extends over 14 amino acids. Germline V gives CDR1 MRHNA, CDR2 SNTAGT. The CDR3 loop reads CASSLVLGTDTQYF. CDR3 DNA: TGTGCCAGCAGTTTAGTACTAGGCACAGATACGCAGTATTTT.

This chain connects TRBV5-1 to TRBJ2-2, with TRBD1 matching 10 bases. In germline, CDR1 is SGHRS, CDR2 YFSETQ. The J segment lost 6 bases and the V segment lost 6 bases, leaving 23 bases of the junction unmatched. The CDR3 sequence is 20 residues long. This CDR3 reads CASTLPGQGNQKVTPGELFF. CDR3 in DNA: TGCGCCAGCACACTGCCGGGACAGGGGAACCAAAAAGTAACTCCCGGGGAGCTGTTTTTT. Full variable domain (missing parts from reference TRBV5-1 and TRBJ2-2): KAGVTQTPRYLIKTRGQQVTLSCSPISGHRSVSWYQQTPGQGLQFLFEYFSETQRNKGNFPGRFSGRQFSNSRSEMNVSTLELGDSALYLCASTLPGQGNQKVTPGELFFGEGSRLTVL.

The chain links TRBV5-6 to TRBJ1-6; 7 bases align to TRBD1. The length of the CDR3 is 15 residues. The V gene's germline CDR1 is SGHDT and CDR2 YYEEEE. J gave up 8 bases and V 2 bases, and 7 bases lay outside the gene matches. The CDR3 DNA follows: TGTGCCAGCAGCTTATTAGGGGGCTTTGATTCACCCCTCCACTTT. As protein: CASSLLGGFDSPLHF.

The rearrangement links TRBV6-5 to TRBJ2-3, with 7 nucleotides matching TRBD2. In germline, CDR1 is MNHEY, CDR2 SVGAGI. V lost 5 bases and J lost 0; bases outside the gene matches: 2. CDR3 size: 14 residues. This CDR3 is CASSSSGSTDTQYF. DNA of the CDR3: TGTGCCAGCAGTAGTAGCGGGAGCACAGATACGCAGTATTTT.

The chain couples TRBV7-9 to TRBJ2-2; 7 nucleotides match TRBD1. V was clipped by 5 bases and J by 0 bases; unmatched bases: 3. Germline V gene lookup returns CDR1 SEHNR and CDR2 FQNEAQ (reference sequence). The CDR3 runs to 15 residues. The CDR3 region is CASSPGQSNTGELFF. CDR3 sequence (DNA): TGTGCCAGCAGCCCGGGACAGTCGAACACCGGGGAGCTGTTTTTT.

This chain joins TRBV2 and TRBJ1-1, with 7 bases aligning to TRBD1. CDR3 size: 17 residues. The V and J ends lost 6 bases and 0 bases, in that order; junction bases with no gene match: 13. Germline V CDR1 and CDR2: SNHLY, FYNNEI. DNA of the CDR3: TGTGCCAGCAGAGGTACAGCGGGACAGATTATGAACACTGAAGCTTTCTTT. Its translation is CASRGTAGQIMNTEAFF.

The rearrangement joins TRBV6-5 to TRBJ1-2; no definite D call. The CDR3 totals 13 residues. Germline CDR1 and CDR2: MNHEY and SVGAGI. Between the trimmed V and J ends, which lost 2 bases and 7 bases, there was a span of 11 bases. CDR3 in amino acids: CASSYNYLSGYTF. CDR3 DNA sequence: TGTGCCAGCAGTTACAATTACCTAAGTGGCTACACCTTC.

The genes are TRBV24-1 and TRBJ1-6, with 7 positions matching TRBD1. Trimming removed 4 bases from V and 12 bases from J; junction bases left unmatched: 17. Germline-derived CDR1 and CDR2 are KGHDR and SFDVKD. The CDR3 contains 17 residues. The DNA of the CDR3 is TGTGCCACCAGTGAGCGACAGGGCCATACAAACAGGATACCCCTCCACTTT. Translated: CATSERQGHTNRIPLHF.

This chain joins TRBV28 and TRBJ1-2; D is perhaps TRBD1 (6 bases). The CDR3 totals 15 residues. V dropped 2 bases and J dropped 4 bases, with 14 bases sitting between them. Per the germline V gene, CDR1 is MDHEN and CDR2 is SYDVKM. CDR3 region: CASSLPGADLYGYTF. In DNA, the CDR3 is TGTGCCAGCAGTTTACCGGGGGCGGATCTCTATGGCTACACCTTC.

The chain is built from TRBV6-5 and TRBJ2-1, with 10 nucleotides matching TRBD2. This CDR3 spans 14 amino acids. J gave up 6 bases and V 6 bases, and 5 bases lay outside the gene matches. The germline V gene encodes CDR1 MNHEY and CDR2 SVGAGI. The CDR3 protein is CASRAGTSVNEQFF. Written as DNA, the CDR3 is TGTGCCAGCAGGGCCGGGACTAGCGTCAATGAGCAGTTCTTC.

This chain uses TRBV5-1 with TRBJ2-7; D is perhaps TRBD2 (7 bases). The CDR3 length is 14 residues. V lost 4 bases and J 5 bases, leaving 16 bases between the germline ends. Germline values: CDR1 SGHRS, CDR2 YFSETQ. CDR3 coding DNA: TGCGCCAGCAGCCTTGGGGGGGCCCATCACGAGCAGTACTTC. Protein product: CASSLGGAHHEQYF.

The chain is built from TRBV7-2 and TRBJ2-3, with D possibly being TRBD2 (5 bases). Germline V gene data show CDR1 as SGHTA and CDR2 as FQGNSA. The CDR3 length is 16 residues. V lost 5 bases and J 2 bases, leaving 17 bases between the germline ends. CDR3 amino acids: CASSPSGGSSTDTQYF. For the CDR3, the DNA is TGTGCCAGCAGCCCGAGCGGCGGGTCATCCACAGATACGCAGTATTTT.

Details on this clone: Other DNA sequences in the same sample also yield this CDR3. CDR3 in DNA: TGTGCCAGCAGCTTAGTCCGGGGGGTAAGCTCTTACGAGCAGTACTTC. It is translated as CASSLVRGVSSYEQYF. This chain uses TRBV11-2 with TRBJ2-7, with 7 bases lining up with TRBD2. Germline CDR1 SGHAT, CDR2 FQNNGV. V dropped 1 base and J dropped 4; count of bases not matched to a gene: 10. The length of the CDR3 is 16 residues.

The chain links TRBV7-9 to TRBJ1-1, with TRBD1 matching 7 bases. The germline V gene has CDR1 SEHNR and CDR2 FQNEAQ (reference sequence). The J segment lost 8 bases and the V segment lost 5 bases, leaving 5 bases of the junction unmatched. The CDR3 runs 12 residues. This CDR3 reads CASSLPDREAFF. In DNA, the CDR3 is TGTGCCAGCAGCCTACCGGACAGGGAAGCTTTCTTT.

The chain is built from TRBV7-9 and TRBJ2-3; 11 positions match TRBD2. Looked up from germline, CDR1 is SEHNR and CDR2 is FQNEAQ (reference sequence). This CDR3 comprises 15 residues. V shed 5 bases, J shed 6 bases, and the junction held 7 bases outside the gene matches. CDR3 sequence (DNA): TGTGCCAGCAGCCTGGCTAGCGGGGGGCGGGATACGCAGTATTTT. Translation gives CASSLASGGRDTQYF.